Below, 3 T cell receptor beta chains from the same sample are listed, as sequenced in a study of blood T cells in healthy people across ages. The second PCR ran roughly 6 to 11 cycles with a sample-barcoded 5' primer and J-beta primers. In TCRdb, the 5' RACE reads were re-called with MiXCR into one record per CDR3 protein. The table includes about 1.4 million distinct CDR3 sequences, roughly 60% detected once. The specimen was blood. The receptor set was obtained from a man between 18 and 29 years old in good health.

CDR3 sequence: CASSLNDNEQYF. The CDR3 DNA reads TGTGCCAGCAGTTTAAATGACAATGAGCAGTACTTC. The J gene is TRBJ2-7, the V gene TRBV12-3 or TRBV12-4, with D hard to call. V was clipped by 2 bases and J by 7 bases, with 9 bases between them. This CDR3 has 12 residues.

This sequence joins TRBV20-1 and TRBJ1-2; the match to TRBD1 covers 9 bases. Germline values: CDR1 DFQATT, CDR2 SNEGSKA (reference sequence). The length of the CDR3 is 13 residues. The junction had 6 bases not matched to a gene; V was cut back by 6 bases and J by 4 bases. The CDR3 region has the DNA TGCAGTGCCCAGGACAGGGGTTCCTATGGCTACACCTTC. Translation gives CSAQDRGSYGYTF.

This clonotype was seen more than once but under ten times. The rearrangement uses TRBV27 and TRBJ1-2; tentative D call: TRBD1 (5 bases). The CDR3 extends over 13 amino acids. Trimming removed 3 bases from V and 6 bases from J, with 11 bases in between. Germline-derived CDR1 and CDR2 are MNHEY and SMNVEV (reference sequence). Here the CDR3 DNA reads TGTGCCAGCAGTTTTAACAGGATGGATGGCTACACCTTC. Translation: CASSFNRMDGYTF.